The 14 T cell receptor beta chains below all came from one sample that was sequenced in a study of T cell repertoires in cytomegalovirus infection. No antigen is known for these receptors. MiXCR, run by TCRdb on the reads, gives a single entry per CDR3 protein. The table shows approximately 730,000 distinct CDR3 sequences, with roughly a third occurring only once. The sample in question was cultured PBMCs, obtained from culture after CMV antigen stimulation. These receptors came from a human donor in good health (CMV status not recorded). Some clones in this sample may be carry-over from other donors' samples.

The chain employs TRBV19 and TRBJ2-1; perhaps TRBD2 as D (6 bases). This CDR3 region has 15 residues. V was cut by 3 bases and J by 8 bases, with 17 bases left in between. CDR1 is LNHDA, CDR2 SQIVND, per germline (reference sequence). DNA for the CDR3: TGTGCCAGTAGTATTATGGAAGGCAGGGAGGATGAGCAGTTCTTC. This encodes CASSIMEGREDEQFF.

The chain uses TRBV28 and TRBJ2-4, with 15 bases lining up with TRBD2. Germline CDR1 MDHEN, CDR2 SYDVKM. The CDR3 is made up of 17 amino acids. The junction had 7 bases not matched to a gene; V was cut back by 3 bases and J by 7 bases. In DNA form, the CDR3 reads TGTGCCAGCAGTTTCCGCGGACTAGCGGGGGGGCGGAACATTCAGTACTTC. Translated: CASSFRGLAGGRNIQYF. Looking up the rest from reference TRBV28 and TRBJ2-4 gives the full variable domain: DVKVTQSSRYLVKRTGEKVFLECVQDMDHENMFWYRQDPGLGLRLIYFSYDVKMKEKGDIPEGYSVSREKKERFSLILESASTNQTSMYLCASSFRGLAGGRNIQYFGAGTRLSVL.

The J gene is TRBJ2-7, the V gene TRBV11-2; D call uncertain. Germline-derived CDR1 and CDR2 are SGHAT and FQNNGV. V was clipped by 1 base and J by 5 bases, with 12 bases between them. This CDR3 comprises 14 residues. CDR3 protein: CASSLVLGYNEQYF. CDR3 nucleotide sequence: TGTGCCAGCAGCTTAGTTTTAGGGTATAACGAGCAGTACTTC.

This chain joins TRBV27 and TRBJ1-4; D unresolved. The CDR3 is 15 amino acids. Germline CDR1 is MNHEY and CDR2 is SMNVEV (reference sequence). The V and J ends lost 6 bases and 3 bases respectively, with 14 bases between them. Here the CDR3 reads CASSPIHWSNEKLFF. The CDR3 DNA reads as TGTGCCAGCAGCCCAATCCATTGGTCTAATGAAAAACTGTTTTTT.

J is TRBJ2-1 and V is TRBV7-8; D is possibly TRBD1 (5 bases). Trimming removed 1 base from V and 12 bases from J, with 16 bases in between. Looked up from germline, CDR1 is SGHVS and CDR2 is FQNEAQ. The CDR3 is 14 residues long. CDR3 DNA sequence: TGTGCCAGCAGCTTAGTGCAGGGCCCTTTGGGGCAGTTCTTC. This encodes CASSLVQGPLGQFF.

The chain uses TRBV19 and TRBJ2-3; possibly TRBD1 for D (5 bases). The CDR3 loop spans 14 amino acids. V lost 6 bases to trimming and J lost 6 bases, with 16 bases between them. Germline V lookup: CDR1 LNHDA, CDR2 SQIVND (reference sequence). In nucleotides, the CDR3 is TGTGCCAGTAGGAAGGGGTCGAACCGGGATACGCAGTATTTT. Its protein product is CASRKGSNRDTQYF.

This clonotype occurred a few times. J is TRBJ1-2 and V is TRBV7-9, with TRBD1 identical over 8 bases. The length of the CDR3 is 18 residues. Trimming at V came to 5 bases and at J to 3 bases, leaving 17 bases not matched to a gene. The germline CDR1 and CDR2 sequences are SEHNR and FQNEAQ (reference sequence). DNA for the CDR3: TGTGCCAGCAGCACTTGGACAGGGATAATGTTACGTGACTATGGCTACACCTTC. Translated: CASSTWTGIMLRDYGYTF. Full variable domain (outside the CDR3, taken from reference TRBV7-9 and TRBJ1-2): DTGVSQNPRHKITKRGQNVTFRCDPISEHNRLYWYRQTLGQGPEFLTYFQNEAQLEKSRLLSDRFSAERPKGSFSTLEIQRTEQGDSAMYLCASSTWTGIMLRDYGYTFGSGTRLTVV.

The genes are TRBV12-3 or TRBV12-4 and TRBJ2-3, with TRBD2 matching 8 bases. With 3 bases clipped from V and 6 bases from J, the junction kept 17 bases outside the gene matches. This CDR3 is 18 amino acids long. CDR3 sequence reads: CASSFFPAFAGGGDTQYF. CDR3 DNA sequence: TGTGCCAGCAGTTTTTTTCCGGCGTTTGCGGGGGGAGGGGATACGCAGTATTTT.

The gene calls are TRBV7-2 and TRBJ2-7, with D possibly matching TRBD1 (6 bases). V was trimmed by 4 bases and J by 1 base, leaving 11 bases between them. There are 14 residues in the CDR3. Germline CDR1 is SGHTA and CDR2 is FQGNSA. The CDR3 bases are TGTGCCAGCAGCTCACTAACAGGGTCCTACGAGCAGTACTTC. Protein product: CASSSLTGSYEQYF.

This clonotype occurred many times. This chain joins TRBV6-5 and TRBJ2-3; 11 bases fit TRBD2. V lost 6 bases to trimming and J lost 5 bases; unmatched junction nucleotides: 19. CDR1 and CDR2 (germline): MNHEY, SVGAGI. The CDR3 loop spans 19 amino acids. CDR3 loop: CASSATTPGLAGGKDTQYF. The DNA of the CDR3 is TGTGCCAGCAGCGCCACCACACCCGGGCTAGCGGGGGGCAAAGATACGCAGTATTTT.

This clonotype was seen repeatedly, ten times or more. This rearrangement joins TRBV7-2 to TRBJ1-1, with 9 bases lining up with TRBD1. Germline CDR1 is SGHTA and CDR2 is FQGNSA. The V and J ends lost 5 bases and 6 bases, in that order; junction bases with no gene match: 10. The CDR3 has 15 residues. The DNA of the CDR3 is TGTGCCAGCAGCCCGAGACAGGGGGGGTCCTCTGAAGCTTTCTTT. Its protein is CASSPRQGGSSEAFF. The whole variable domain, filled in from reference TRBV7-2 and TRBJ1-1, reads GAGVSQSPSNKVTEKGKDVELRCDPISGHTALYWYRQSLGQGLEFLIYFQGNSAPDKSGLPSDRFSAERTGGSVSTLTIQRTQQEDSAVYLCASSPRQGGSSEAFFGQGTRLTVV.

This chain uses TRBV11-2 with TRBJ2-2; TRBD2 aligns across 9 bases. Germline assignment: CDR1 SGHAT and CDR2 FQNNGV. Trimming took 4 bases from V and 5 from J; bases not matched to a gene: 20. This CDR3 comprises 20 residues. The CDR3 region has the DNA TGTGCCAGCAGCTACTTGTGGGGGCGGAGGCGGGAGGGCCGAACCGGGGAGCTGTTTTTT. Translated, it gives CASSYLWGRRREGRTGELFF.

This clonotype was recorded a few times. This chain joins TRBV28 and TRBJ2-7; unclear D gene. CDR3 size: 14 residues. The germline V gene has CDR1 MDHEN and CDR2 SYDVKM. V gave up 6 bases and J gave up 1 base, with 13 bases separating them. DNA of the CDR3: TGTGCCAGCAGCCCCCTGGTTGGGTCCTACGAGCAGTACTTC. This gives the protein CASSPLVGSYEQYF. Together with reference TRBV28 and TRBJ2-7, the CDR3 gives the full variable domain: DVKVTQSSRYLVKRTGEKVFLECVQDMDHENMFWYRQDPGLGLRLIYFSYDVKMKEKGDIPEGYSVSREKKERFSLILESASTNQTSMYLCASSPLVGSYEQYFGPGTRLTVT.

This clonotype showed up just a few times. The chain combines TRBV12-3 or TRBV12-4 with TRBJ2-3, with D unclear. This CDR3 region has 12 residues. Between the trimmed V and J ends, which lost 6 bases and 5 bases, there was a span of 9 bases. This CDR3 is CASRRRGDTQYF. The CDR3 DNA follows: TGTGCCAGCAGGCGTCGAGGAGATACGCAGTATTTT.